This note documents a single T cell receptor (beta chain) sequence. Its matching antigen is unknown. Germline-derived CDR1 and CDR2 are DFQATT and SNEGSKA (reference sequence). This CDR3 has 16 amino acids. V was trimmed by 0 bases and J by 6 bases, leaving 18 bases between them. The data belong to a study of T cells in Graves' hyperthyroidism and ophthalmopathy. Across the whole study: Any treatment followed the collection of peripheral blood at initial diagnosis.

The TCR beta CDR3 regions underwent amplification using RNA transcripts as the source. Carried out on the TCR CDR3, a first-round RT-PCR used the HTBI primer set. TCRdb itself ran the multiplex PCR reads through MiXCR, one entry per CDR3 protein. The sample has about 250,000 distinct CDR3 sequences; roughly 15% are singletons. Findings of the study overall: Ophthalmopathy cases were set apart from stable hyperthyroidism by a 13 V-J model.

Hyperthyroidism, newly diagnosed and lasting under 2 months, affected patients aged 18 to 65. Preceding any ophthalmopathy symptoms, the blood sample dates from first hyperthyroidism diagnosis. Sequencing used blood. This TCR was sampled from a woman in her fifties or sixties with Graves' hyperthyroidism that later progressed to Graves' ophthalmopathy. The rearrangement uses TRBV20-1 and TRBJ2-1; perhaps TRBD2 as D (6 bases). For the CDR3, the DNA is TGCAGTGCTAGAGATTTTCCGAGCGGGTACCCCAATGAGCAGTTCTTC. Its translation: CSARDFPSGYPNEQFF.